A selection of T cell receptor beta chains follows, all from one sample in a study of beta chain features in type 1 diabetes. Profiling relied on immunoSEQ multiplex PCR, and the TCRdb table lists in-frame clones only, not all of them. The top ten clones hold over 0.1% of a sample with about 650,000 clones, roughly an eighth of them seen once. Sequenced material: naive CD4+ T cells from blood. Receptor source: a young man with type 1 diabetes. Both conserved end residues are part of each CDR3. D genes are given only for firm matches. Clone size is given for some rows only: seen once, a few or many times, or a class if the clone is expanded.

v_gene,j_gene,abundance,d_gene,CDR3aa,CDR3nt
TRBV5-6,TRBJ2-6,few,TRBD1,CASTKTGAGANVLTF,TGTGCCAGCACCAAAACAGGGGCTGGGGCCAACGTCCTGACTTTC
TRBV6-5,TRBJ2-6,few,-,CASSSSQGSGANVLTF,TGTGCCAGCAGTTCATCCCAGGGGTCTGGGGCCAACGTCCTGACTTTC
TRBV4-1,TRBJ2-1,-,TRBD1,CASSPTGGIYNEQFF,TGCGCCAGCAGCCCGACAGGGGGCATCTACAATGAGCAGTTCTTC
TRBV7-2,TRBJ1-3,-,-,CASSPIHPGNTIYF,TGTGCCAGCAGCCCGATCCATCCTGGAAACACCATATATTTT
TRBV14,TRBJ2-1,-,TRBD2,CASSHIGGDHNEQFF,TGTGCCAGCAGCCATATCGGGGGGGACCACAATGAGCAGTTCTTC
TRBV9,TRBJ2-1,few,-,CASTQTIEGPSSYNEQFF,TGTGCCAGCACCCAGACCATAGAGGGCCCCAGCTCCTACAATGAGCAGTTCTTC
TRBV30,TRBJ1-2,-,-,CAWSFRGSDGYTF,TGTGCCTGGAGTTTCCGGGGGTCGGATGGCTACACCTTC
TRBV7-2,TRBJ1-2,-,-,CASSTDGNYGYTF,TGTGCCAGCAGTACGGACGGTAACTATGGCTACACCTTC
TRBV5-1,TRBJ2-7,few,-,CASSPLDGLTYEQYF,TGCGCCAGCAGCCCTTTGGACGGACTTACCTACGAGCAGTACTTC
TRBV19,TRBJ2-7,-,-,CASSTRVSQRAGQYF,TGTGCCAGTAGTACTCGTGTCAGCCAGAGGGCTGGGCAGTACTTC
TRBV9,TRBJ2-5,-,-,CASSVGAGALQETQYF,TGTGCCAGCAGCGTAGGTGCAGGGGCACTCCAAGAGACCCAGTACTTC
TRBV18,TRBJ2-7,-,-,CASSRGDEQYF,TGTGCCAGCTCACGGGGGGACGAGCAGTACTTC
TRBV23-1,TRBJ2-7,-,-,CARARGTYEQYF,TGCGCCAGAGCGAGGGGAACCTACGAGCAGTACTTC
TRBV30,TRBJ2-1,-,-,CAWTETQYNEQFF,TGTGCCTGGACCGAGACGCAATACAATGAGCAGTTCTTC
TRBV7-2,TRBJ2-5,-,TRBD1,CASSLSGGETQYF,TGTGCCAGCAGCTTATCAGGGGGCGAGACCCAGTACTTC
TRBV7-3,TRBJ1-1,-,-,CASSAQWNTEAFF,TGTGCCAGCAGCGCACAGTGGAACACTGAAGCTTTCTTT
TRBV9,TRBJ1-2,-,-,CASSSQTGTGDGYTF,TGTGCCAGCAGCTCCCAGACGGGGACCGGGGATGGCTACACCTTC
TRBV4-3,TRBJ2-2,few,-,CASRRVIGTGELFF,TGCGCCAGCCGCAGGGTGATCGGCACCGGGGAGCTGTTTTTT
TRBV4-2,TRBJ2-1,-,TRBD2,CASSLGLAGEEQFF,TGTGCCAGCAGCCTGGGACTAGCGGGGGAAGAGCAGTTCTTC
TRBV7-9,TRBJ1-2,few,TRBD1,CASSDRDSYGYTF,TGTGCCAGCAGCGACCGGGACAGCTATGGCTACACCTTC
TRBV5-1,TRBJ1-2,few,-,CASSLVARQLIYGYTF,TGCGCCAGCAGCTTGGTGGCCCGACAGCTGATCTATGGCTACACCTTC
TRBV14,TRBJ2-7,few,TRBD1,CASSQNRGKRNYEQYF,TGTGCCAGCAGCCAGAACAGGGGAAAACGTAACTACGAGCAGTACTTC
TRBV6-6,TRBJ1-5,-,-,CASSLVRTVINQPQHF,TGTGCCAGCAGTCTTGTCCGGACGGTGATCAATCAGCCCCAGCATTTT
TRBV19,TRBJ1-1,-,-,CASSPSGLRAEAFF,TGTGCCAGTAGTCCGTCGGGTCTTCGGGCTGAAGCTTTCTTT
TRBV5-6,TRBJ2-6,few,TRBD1,CASRPQGGLRSGANVLTF,TGTGCCAGCAGACCCCAAGGGGGCCTGCGCTCTGGGGCCAACGTCCTGACTTTC
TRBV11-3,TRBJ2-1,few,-,CASSLRYNEQFF,TGTGCCAGCAGCTTGAGATACAATGAGCAGTTCTTC
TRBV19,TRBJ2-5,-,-,CASRDSKRETQYF,TGTGCCAGTAGGGACAGTAAAAGGGAGACCCAGTACTTC
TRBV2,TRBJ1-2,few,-,CASSEEGDVYGYTF,TGTGCCAGCAGTGAGGAAGGGGATGTCTATGGCTACACCTTC
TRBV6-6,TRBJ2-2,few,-,CASSTPQGTNTGELFF,TGTGCCAGCAGCACACCACAGGGCACGAACACCGGGGAGCTGTTTTTT
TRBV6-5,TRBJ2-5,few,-,CASSDRGDAETQYF,TGTGCCAGCAGTGACCGCGGGGACGCGGAGACCCAGTACTTC
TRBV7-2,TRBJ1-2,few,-,CASSPGDTYGYTF,TGTGCCAGCAGCCCCGGGGACACCTATGGCTACACCTTC
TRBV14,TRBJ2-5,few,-,CASSQDPGTETQYF,TGTGCCAGCAGCCAAGATCCCGGGACGGAGACCCAGTACTTC
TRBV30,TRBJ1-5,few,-,CAWSGRGNQPQHF,TGTGCCTGGAGTGGACGGGGGAATCAGCCCCAGCATTTT
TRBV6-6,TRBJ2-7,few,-,CASSLPPTGEDYEQYF,TGTGCCAGCAGCCTCCCGCCGACAGGAGAGGACTACGAGCAGTACTTC
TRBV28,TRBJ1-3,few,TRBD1,CASHRQGSGNTIYF,TGTGCCAGCCATCGACAGGGCTCTGGAAACACCATATATTTT
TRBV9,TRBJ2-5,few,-,CASSGRSLETQYF,TGTGCCAGCAGCGGCCGCTCACTGGAGACCCAGTACTTC
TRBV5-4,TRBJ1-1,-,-,CASSLVVNTEAFF,TGTGCCAGCAGCCTGGTAGTGAACACTGAAGCTTTCTTT
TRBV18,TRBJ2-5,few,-,CASSPGTALQETQYF,TGTGCCAGCTCACCGGGGACGGCGCTCCAAGAGACCCAGTACTTC
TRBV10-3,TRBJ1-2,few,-,CAISESTGMIGYTF,TGTGCCATCAGTGAGTCAACAGGGATGATAGGCTACACCTTC
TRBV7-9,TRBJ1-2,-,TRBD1,CASMGQGYGYTF,TGTGCCAGCATGGGACAGGGATATGGCTACACCTTC
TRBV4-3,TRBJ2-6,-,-,CASSQDSAPGANVLTF,TGCGCCAGCAGCCAAGATAGTGCCCCTGGGGCCAACGTCCTGACTTTC
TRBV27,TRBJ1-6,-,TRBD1,CASSLFRQGDSPLHF,TGTGCCAGCAGTTTATTCCGACAGGGGGATTCACCCCTCCACTTT
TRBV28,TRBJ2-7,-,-,CASSLDAQETYEQYF,TGTGCCAGCAGTTTAGACGCCCAAGAGACCTACGAGCAGTACTTC
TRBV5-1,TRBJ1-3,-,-,CASSLALRDSGNTIYF,TGCGCCAGCAGCTTGGCCCTTCGGGACTCTGGAAACACCATATATTTT
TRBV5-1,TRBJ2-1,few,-,CASSLAEAGYNEQFF,TGCGCCAGCAGCTTGGCTGAGGCAGGCTACAATGAGCAGTTCTTC
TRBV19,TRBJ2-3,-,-,CASSISHTDTQYF,TGTGCCAGTAGTATTTCTCACACAGATACGCAGTATTTT
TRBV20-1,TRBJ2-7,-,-,CSVGDSYEQYF,TGCAGTGTGGGGGACTCCTACGAGCAGTACTTC
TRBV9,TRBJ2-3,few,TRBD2,CASSASSGESTDTQYF,TGTGCCAGCAGCGCATCTAGCGGGGAGAGCACAGATACGCAGTATTTT
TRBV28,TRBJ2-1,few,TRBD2,CASSRTSGSHNEQFF,TGTGCCAGCAGTCGGACTAGCGGGTCCCACAATGAGCAGTTCTTC
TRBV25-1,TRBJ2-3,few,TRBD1,CASSDGQGADTQYF,TGTGCCAGCAGTGACGGGCAGGGGGCCGATACGCAGTATTTT
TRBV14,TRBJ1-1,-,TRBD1,CASSLTFRGPTNTEAFF,TGTGCCAGCAGTCTCACTTTCAGGGGGCCTACGAACACTGAAGCTTTCTTT
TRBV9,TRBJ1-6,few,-,CASSVVGGDNSPLHF,TGTGCCAGCAGCGTAGTGGGGGGGGATAATTCACCCCTCCACTTT
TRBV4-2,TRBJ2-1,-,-,CASSQGFRDEQFF,TGTGCCAGCAGCCAAGGGTTCCGCGATGAGCAGTTCTTC